This TCR beta chain was retrieved from a study of T-cell reconstitution after alpha-beta-depleted transplantation in children. Molecular barcoding with unique molecular identifiers was used for the TCRbeta library. A single record per CDR3 protein comes from TCRdb applying MiXCR to the PCR reads. The table shows approximately 230,000 distinct CDR3 sequences, with roughly 25% occurring only once. V lost 6 bases, J lost 2 bases, and 14 bases lay in between. This CDR3 has 15 residues. CDR1 is MNHEY, CDR2 SMNVEV, per germline (reference sequence). The sequence was obtained from a female patient between 2 and 15 years old who had a stem cell transplant for congenital amegakaryocytic thrombocytopenia, so the T cells may come from the graft donor. This chain uses TRBV27 with TRBJ2-1; maybe TRBD2 (6 bases). The source was PBMCs, mostly from graft donor cells, collected 360 days after TCRalphabeta/CD19-depleted stem cell transplant. The CDR3 sequence: CASRGSGRPYNEQFF. CDR3 DNA: TGTGCCAGCAGGGGGAGCGGGCGCCCCTACAATGAGCAGTTCTTC.